This T cell receptor beta chain was observed in a study of identical twins. Losses at the gene ends were 0 bases for V and 7 bases for J; bases not matched to a gene: 8. Looked up from germline, CDR1 is SGDLS and CDR2 is YYNGEE. This CDR3 is built from 16 residues. This clonotype appeared many times. MiXCR was run by TCRdb on the 5' RACE reads, yielding one entry per CDR3 protein. The top ten clones hold 0.8% to 1% of a sample with fewer than 500,000 distinct CDR3 sequences, 13% to 15% of them seen once. The same data also went into a second study, on yellow fever vaccine responses in identical twins. This second report adds: Reportedly, twins showed a vaccine T cell response that looked partly convergent and partly personalized.

Sequencing was carried out using CD4+ T cells sorted from blood. This receptor was obtained from a woman aged 18-29 years in good health. This rearrangement joins TRBV9 to TRBJ2-2; 8 bases are a match to TRBD2. The CDR3 coding sequence is TGTGCCAGCAGCGTAGTCCCGGGGGGGCCTGACGGGGAGCTGTTTTTT. Translating it yields CASSVVPGGPDGELFF.